Following are 30 T cell receptor beta chains from one sample sequenced in a study of control samples from healthy donors and cancer patients (TCRdb year 2020). The method was the immunoSEQ multiplex PCR assay. TCRdb holds this immuneACCESS table with in-frame rearrangements only. Some clones are missing; in checked studies, unresolved V genes explain under half, and the rest has no known cause. The sample records tens of thousands of clones, 90% of which are singletons. The ten largest account for over 3% of the sample. The sample comprised blood. The origin of the receptors is a woman aged 18-35 years in good health.

The rearrangement uses TRBV27 and TRBJ1-2; D remains ambiguous. This CDR3 region has 15 residues. The germline V gene has CDR1 MNHEY and CDR2 SMNVEV (reference sequence). The V end lost 0 bases, the J end lost 4 bases, and 12 bases lay between the germline ends. CDR3 loop: CASSLSVGGSYGYTF. In DNA, the CDR3 is TGTGCCAGCAGTTTATCAGTGGGAGGGAGCTATGGCTACACCTTC.

This rearrangement joins TRBV6-5 to TRBJ2-7; TRBD1 or TRBD2 may be the D gene (6 bases each). Germline V gives CDR1 MNHEY, CDR2 SVGAGI. The CDR3 is 14 residues long. Trimming took off 6 bases at V and 2 bases at J, with 14 bases between the two ends. The CDR3 DNA follows: TGTGCCAGCAGCCCACAGGGACTTCCCTACGAGCAGTACTTC. Protein product: CASSPQGLPYEQYF.

This chain joins TRBV28 and TRBJ1-5; D is possibly TRBD1 (6 bases). Germline V gives CDR1 MDHEN, CDR2 SYDVKM. This CDR3 region has 13 residues. V was pared by 6 bases and J by 6 bases, with 12 bases between. CDR3 sequence (DNA): TGTGCCAGCAGCAGTGGGGGCCCTCAGCCCCAGCATTTT. It encodes CASSSGGPQPQHF. Drawing the rest from reference TRBV28 and TRBJ1-5, the complete variable domain is DVKVTQSSRYLVKRTGEKVFLECVQDMDHENMFWYRQDPGLGLRLIYFSYDVKMKEKGDIPEGYSVSREKKERFSLILESASTNQTSMYLCASSSGGPQPQHFGDGTRLSIL.

The chain uses TRBV11-2 and TRBJ2-7, with D possibly matching TRBD1 (6 bases). The CDR3 has 15 amino acids. The V and J ends lost 3 bases and 0 bases respectively, with 12 bases between them. Per germline, CDR1 SGHAT and CDR2 FQNNGV. The CDR3 bases are TGTGCCAGCAGCTTGGGACACCAAAGCTCCTACGAGCAGTACTTC. It is translated as CASSLGHQSSYEQYF. Supplemented by reference TRBV11-2 and TRBJ2-7, the full variable domain reads EAGVAQSPRYKIIEKRQSVAFWCNPISGHATLYWYQQILGQGPKLLIQFQNNGVVDDSQLPKDRFSAERLKGVDSTLKIQPAKLEDSAVYLCASSLGHQSSYEQYFGPGTRLTVT.

The chain links TRBV5-1 to TRBJ2-1, with 12 positions matching TRBD2. V trimming: 4 bases; J trimming: 4 bases; junction bases outside the gene matches: 6. This CDR3 contains 16 residues. Germline values: CDR1 SGHRS, CDR2 YFSETQ. This chain's CDR3 is CASSRTSGELYNEQFF. DNA for the CDR3: TGCGCCAGCAGCCGGACTAGCGGGGAACTTTACAATGAGCAGTTCTTC.

V usage is TRBV7-9 and J usage is TRBJ1-2; unclear D gene. CDR3 length: 12 amino acids. The V end lost 4 bases, the J end lost 4 bases, and 7 bases lay between the germline ends. Germline lookup yields CDR1 SEHNR and CDR2 FQNEAQ (reference sequence). CDR3 loop: CASSSTFYGYTF. The CDR3, as DNA: TGTGCCAGCAGCTCGACATTCTATGGCTACACCTTC.

V gene TRBV19 combines with J gene TRBJ1-2, with a tentative D call TRBD1 (6 bases). CDR3 length: 13 residues. V was shortened by 9 bases and J by 8 bases, with 19 bases between the two germline ends. The germline gives CDR1 LNHDA, CDR2 SQIVND (reference sequence). This CDR3 is CASTYGQSWGYTF. In nucleotides, the CDR3 is TGTGCCAGCACCTACGGACAGTCTTGGGGCTACACCTTC.

The rearrangement uses TRBV6-2 or TRBV6-3 and TRBJ2-6; D gene unclear. This CDR3 contains 18 residues. Germline V gene lookup returns CDR1 MNHEY and CDR2 SVGEGT. V dropped 5 bases and J dropped 2 bases, with 19 bases sitting between them. The CDR3 reads CASSGNIIQNTGANVLTF. The CDR3 DNA reads TGTGCCAGCAGTGGCAACATAATTCAGAATACTGGGGCCAACGTCCTGACTTTC.

The CDR3 DNA reads as TGTGCCAGCAGTTGGACTAGCGGAAGCTCCTACGAGCAGTACTTC. Protein sequence: CASSWTSGSSYEQYF. This chain links TRBV6-5 with TRBJ2-7; 10 nucleotides match TRBD2. CDR1 is MNHEY, CDR2 SVGAGI, per germline. V lost 4 bases, J lost 0 bases, and 3 bases stayed unmatched. This CDR3 comprises 15 residues.

The rearrangement links TRBV7-3 to TRBJ2-1; the D call may be TRBD1 or TRBD2 (6 bases each). This CDR3 has 12 amino acids. CDR1 is SGHTA and CDR2 is FQGTGA in the germline V gene. Between the trimmed V and J ends, which lost 8 bases and 6 bases, there was a span of 11 bases. The DNA of the CDR3 is TGTGCCAGCGGAGGGGGTGGCAATGAGCAGTTCTTC. It yields the protein CASGGGGNEQFF.

The chain recombines TRBV23-1 with TRBJ2-5, with D unresolved. TRBV23-1 is identified as an open reading frame with a role that is uncertain. V was cut by 0 bases and J by 2 bases, with 4 bases left in between. This CDR3 is built from 13 residues. Written as DNA, the CDR3 is TGCGCCAGCAGTCAATCGTGTCAAGAGACCCAGTACTTC. This sequence encodes CASSQSCQETQYF.

V gene TRBV18 combines with J gene TRBJ2-4; unclear D gene. This CDR3 is 13 amino acids long. Germline V gene lookup returns CDR1 KGHSH and CDR2 LQKENI. Trimming took off 3 bases at V and 9 bases at J, with 12 bases between the two ends. Written as DNA, the CDR3 is TGTGCCAGCTCACCGAATCCAAACGCCATTCAGTACTTC. This sequence encodes CASSPNPNAIQYF.

This clone came up once. This chain uses TRBV3-1 (or the pseudogene TRBV3-2) with TRBJ1-1; 10 nucleotides agree with TRBD1. Trimming cost V 5 bases and J 6 bases; bases outside gene matches: 9. The germline V gene has CDR1 LGHDT and CDR2 YNNKEL (reference sequence). This CDR3 contains 15 residues. CDR3 amino acids: CASSFRTGGVSEAFF. CDR3 nucleotides: TGTGCCAGCAGCTTCAGGACAGGGGGAGTCTCTGAAGCTTTCTTT.

The CDR3, as DNA: TGTGCCAGCAGTTCTTCTGGGTGGCAGGAAAAACTGTTTTTT. It yields the protein CASSSSGWQEKLFF. The chain uses TRBV27 and TRBJ1-4; D uncertain. Germline values: CDR1 MNHEY, CDR2 SMNVEV (reference sequence). The CDR3 extends over 14 amino acids. Trimming took 4 bases from V and 8 from J, leaving 14 bases between them.

The genes are TRBV6-5 and TRBJ1-1; no clear D. Germline V CDR1 and CDR2: MNHEY, SVGAGI. The CDR3 has 12 amino acids. The V and J ends lost 6 bases and 5 bases respectively, with 10 bases between them. Here the CDR3 DNA reads TGTGCCAGCAGCCCAACAGTGACTGAAGCTTTCTTT. Its translation: CASSPTVTEAFF.

The V and J genes are TRBV6-6 and TRBJ1-5; D is possibly TRBD1 (5 bases). V was cut by 4 bases and J by 7 bases, with 17 bases left in between. Per germline, CDR1 MNHNY and CDR2 SVGAGI (reference sequence). CDR3 size: 15 residues. DNA of the CDR3: TGTGCCAGCAGTTTAGGTCCGGGGACGGGGCAGCCCCAGCATTTT. Translation: CASSLGPGTGQPQHF.

The sample holds one count of this clone. The rearrangement uses TRBV6-5 and TRBJ2-5, with 8 bases fitting TRBD2. V dropped 7 bases and J dropped 2; count of bases not matched to a gene: 9. The CDR3 runs 15 residues. The germline V gene encodes CDR1 MNHEY and CDR2 SVGAGI. DNA for the CDR3: TGTGCCAGCAATTGGGCGCGGGGGGCTCAAGAGACCCAGTACTTC. Its protein product is CASNWARGAQETQYF.

V and J are TRBV5-5 and TRBJ2-7; no reliable D call. Per the germline V gene, CDR1 is SGHKS and CDR2 is YYEKEE (reference sequence). The ends were cut back, 2 bases at V and 4 bases at J, with 7 bases in the middle. The CDR3 has 12 residues. Here the CDR3 DNA reads TGTGCCAGCAGCTTCAACGGGTACGAGCAGTACTTC. This codes for CASSFNGYEQYF.

V and J are TRBV6-1 and TRBJ2-2, with D hard to call. The CDR3 spans 15 residues. CDR1 and CDR2 from the germline V gene are MNHNS and SASEGT. V was cut by 2 bases and J by 7 bases, with 14 bases left in between. In nucleotides, the CDR3 is TGTGCCAGCAGTGAATCGACGGCCTGGGACGGGGAGCTGTTTTTT. Residues: CASSESTAWDGELFF.

This CDR3 reads CASVGGTEAFF. CDR3 DNA: TGTGCCAGCGTGGGGGGCACTGAAGCTTTCTTT. The chain couples TRBV12-3 or TRBV12-4 to TRBJ1-1, with D possibly matching TRBD1 (5 bases). Trimming pared 8 bases from V and 4 bases from J, leaving 8 bases between. There are 11 residues in the CDR3.

To note about this clone: Other DNA sequences within the sample encode an identical CDR3. The rearrangement joins TRBV12-3 or TRBV12-4 to TRBJ1-2; TRBD1 matches 11 bases. The CDR3 extends over 13 amino acids. Trimming cost V 3 bases and J 8 bases; bases outside gene matches: 2. CDR3 protein: CASSLGQGEGYTF. CDR3 DNA: TGTGCCAGCAGTTTGGGACAGGGGGAAGGCTACACCTTC.

This chain links TRBV27 with TRBJ2-2, with 11 bases fitting TRBD1. This CDR3 comprises 14 residues. J was trimmed by 6 bases and V by 5 bases; bases with no gene match: 2. Germline CDR1 and CDR2: MNHEY and SMNVEV (reference sequence). CDR3 amino acids: CASSRTGGSGELFF. Written as DNA, the CDR3 is TGTGCCAGCAGTAGGACAGGGGGCTCCGGGGAGCTGTTTTTT.

V usage is TRBV4-1 and J usage is TRBJ1-1; 8 bases are a match to TRBD1. The CDR3 has 15 amino acids. From germline, CDR1 is MGHRA and CDR2 YSYEKL. The ends lost 4 bases at V and 1 base at J; junction bases unmatched: 5. The CDR3 loop is CASSLRDRKNTEAFF. CDR3 in DNA: TGCGCCAGCAGCCTCCGGGACAGGAAGAACACTGAAGCTTTCTTT.

The chain carries TRBV27 and TRBJ1-2; D is perhaps TRBD1 (5 bases). CDR3 length: 13 residues. The V gene lost 2 bases and the J gene lost 7 bases, with 11 bases spanning the gap. Germline CDR1 MNHEY, CDR2 SMNVEV (reference sequence). CDR3 in amino acids: CASSLKGRSGYTF. The CDR3 DNA sequence: TGTGCCAGCAGTTTAAAGGGACGCAGTGGCTACACCTTC.

The V and J genes are TRBV19 and TRBJ2-1; 7 bases align to TRBD1. V trimming: 4 bases; J trimming: 8 bases; junction bases outside the gene matches: 8. The CDR3 consists of 14 residues. Germline V gives CDR1 LNHDA, CDR2 SQIVND (reference sequence). CDR3 residues: CASSSSRGLHEQFF. CDR3 nucleotide sequence: TGTGCCAGTAGTAGCTCCAGGGGGTTGCATGAGCAGTTCTTC. The full variable domain, completed using reference TRBV19 and TRBJ2-1, is DGGITQSPKYLFRKEGQNVTLSCEQNLNHDAMYWYRQDPGQGLRLIYYSQIVNDFQKGDIAEGYSVSREKKESFPLTVTSAQKNPTAFYLCASSSSRGLHEQFFGPGTRLTVL.

This chain connects TRBV3-1 (or the pseudogene TRBV3-2) to TRBJ2-1; 8 bases match TRBD1. The CDR3 runs to 13 residues. In germline, CDR1 is LGHDT, CDR2 YNNKEL (reference sequence). J lost 13 bases, V lost 1 base, and 6 bases had no gene match. CDR3 amino acids: CASSQGTGIKQFF. The CDR3 DNA is TGTGCCAGCAGCCAAGGGACAGGGATTAAACAGTTCTTC.

The chain joins TRBV7-6 to TRBJ1-1; possibly TRBD1 for D (5 bases). Between the trimmed V and J ends, which lost 5 bases and 1 base, there was a span of 14 bases. The CDR3 totals 15 residues. CDR1 SGHVS and CDR2 FNYEAQ come from the germline V gene. The CDR3 protein is CASSPGTSWNTEAFF. The DNA of the CDR3 is TGTGCCAGCAGCCCAGGGACCTCATGGAACACTGAAGCTTTCTTT.

The sample holds one count of this clone. CDR3 nucleotide sequence: TGTGCCAGCAGTACCCAGCCTGACGGGAACACTGAAGCTTTCTTT. Translated, it gives CASSTQPDGNTEAFF. The gene calls are TRBV27 and TRBJ1-1; no firm D call. With 5 bases removed from V and 1 base from J, the gap between germline ends came to 14 bases. CDR3 length equals 15 residues. Germline CDR1 MNHEY, CDR2 SMNVEV (reference sequence).

This chain connects TRBV4-1 to TRBJ1-5; 9 bases align to TRBD1. Trimming took 3 bases from V and 2 from J; bases not matched to a gene: 8. The germline V gene encodes CDR1 MGHRA and CDR2 YSYEKL. The CDR3 is made up of 17 amino acids. Written as DNA, the CDR3 is TGCGCCAGCAGCCAGGGCCCCACAGGGGGCGGCAATCAGCCCCAGCATTTT. Its translation: CASSQGPTGGGNQPQHF.

This clone showed up just once. The chain has TRBV29-1 and TRBJ2-5, with D perhaps matching TRBD2 (7 bases). The CDR3 runs 14 residues. The germline V and J ends were trimmed by 7 bases and 5 bases, with 20 bases remaining between them. CDR1 and CDR2 from the germline V gene are SQVTM and ANQGSEA. In DNA form, the CDR3 reads TGCAGCGCCCCTATTGTGGCGGGGGCTGAGACCCAGTACTTC. This gives the protein CSAPIVAGAETQYF.